This is a list of T cell receptor beta chains from one sample in a study of T-cell memory formation after mild COVID-19. TCRdb reanalysed the 5' RACE reads using MiXCR and keeps one entry per CDR3 protein. Here the sample spans fewer than 140,000 distinct CDR3 sequences, about 18% being singletons. Sequenced input: PBMCs or a T cell subset sorted from them (not recorded which). The source is an adult woman who had mild COVID-19 (a few samples of this study predate the infection). Cell type and time point are not known. Each CDR3 is given with its conserved first and last residue. D genes are given only for firm matches. Clone sizes are given selectively: once, few, many, or a class where the clone is expanded.

>NA|TRBJ2-1|TRBV24-1|NA
TGTGCCACCAGTGATTTCAATGAGCAGTTCTTC
CATSDFNEQFF
>TRBD2|TRBJ2-5|TRBV20-1|few
TGCAGTGCTAGAGACCGGGGTCTAGCGGGAGCGGACGAGACCCAGTACTTC
CSARDRGLAGADETQYF
>NA|TRBJ2-7|TRBV9|few
TGTGCCAGCAGCGTAGATGAGCTATACGAGCAGTACTTC
CASSVDELYEQYF
>TRBD2|TRBJ2-3|TRBV12-3/TRBV12-4|NA
TGTGCCAGCAGTCCTGGGACTAGCGGGTACACAGATACGCAGTATTTT
CASSPGTSGYTDTQYF
>NA|TRBJ2-1|TRBV4-3|NA
TGCGCCAGCAGCCCCTTGAGGGGTAGCTACAATGAGCAGTTCTTC
CASSPLRGSYNEQFF
>NA|TRBJ2-1|TRBV6-5|few
TGTGCCAGCAACAAGGACCGCTACGGGAATGAGCAGTTCTTC
CASNKDRYGNEQFF
>TRBD2|TRBJ2-1|TRBV29-1|NA
TGCAGCGTTGAGAGGGCCTTAGCGGGAGCTGGGCTCTACAATGAGCAGTTCTTC
CSVERALAGAGLYNEQFF
>NA|TRBJ1-5|TRBV12-3/TRBV12-4|NA
TGTGCCAGCAGTTTGCGGGGAGGGAGGGGTCAGCCCCAGCATTTT
CASSLRGGRGQPQHF
>NA|TRBJ2-7|TRBV9|NA
TGTGCCAGCAGCGCAGGGGACCGGCGGGAGCAGTACTTC
CASSAGDRREQYF
>NA|TRBJ2-3|TRBV3-1|few
TGTGCCAGCAGCCAAGGCCTGTGGTCCACAGATACGCAGTATTTT
CASSQGLWSTDTQYF
>NA|TRBJ2-3|TRBV27|few
TGTGCCAGCAGTTTCTCACTAGGCCTCGGCACAGATACGCAGTATTTT
CASSFSLGLGTDTQYF
>NA|TRBJ2-4|TRBV6-1|few
TGTGCCAGCAGTGAAATGTCAATTTGGAAAAACATTCAGTACTTC
CASSEMSIWKNIQYF
>NA|TRBJ1-2|TRBV27|NA
TGTGCCAGCAGTTTATATCCCCGAAACTATGGCTACACCTTC
CASSLYPRNYGYTF
>NA|TRBJ2-5|TRBV12-3/TRBV12-4|NA
TGTGCCAGCGGATCGACAGACGAGGAGACCCAGTACTTC
CASGSTDEETQYF
>NA|TRBJ2-1|TRBV15|NA
TGTGCCACCAGCCCCTCAGATCCACCGAGGTACAATGAGCAGTTCTTC
CATSPSDPPRYNEQFF
>NA|TRBJ2-5|TRBV10-3|many
TGTGCCATCAGTGAGCCCCCAGAGACCCAGTACTTC
CAISEPPETQYF
>NA|TRBJ1-1|TRBV4-1|few
TGCGCCAGCAGCTCCCTTGGCCAGGCCGTGAACACTGAAGCTTTCTTT
CASSSLGQAVNTEAFF
>TRBD2|TRBJ2-1|TRBV7-8|NA
TGTGCCAGCCAAAGGACGGGACTAGTCAGCTCCTACAATGAGCAGTTCTTC
CASQRTGLVSSYNEQFF
>NA|TRBJ2-1|TRBV12-3/TRBV12-4|NA
TGTGCCAGCAGTCCCCGGGACGGGACCTACAATGAGCAGTTCTTC
CASSPRDGTYNEQFF
>NA|TRBJ1-1|TRBV30|NA
TGTGCCTGGAGTGAACTGAACACTGAAGCTTTCTTT
CAWSELNTEAFF
>NA|TRBJ1-5|TRBV2|NA
TGTGCCAGCAGTGAGTGGAGGGACAAACAGCATTTT
CASSEWRDKQHF